This T cell receptor (beta chain) derives from a study of blood T cells in healthy people across ages. Then a second PCR, running roughly 7 to 11 cycles, was carried out with a sample-barcoded 5' primer and a J-beta primer mix. TCRdb re-derived calls from the 5' RACE reads in MiXCR, one entry per CDR3 protein. The sample carries about 1.1 million distinct CDR3 sequences, 35% to 45% recorded once. The TCR comes from a young man in good health. The source material was blood.

The DNA of the CDR3 is TGTGCCAGTAGTCGGCTAGCGAACGAGGCACGGTACTTC. Residues: CASSRLANEARYF. This chain joins TRBV19 and TRBJ2-4, with D tentatively TRBD2 (6 bases). Trimming took off 5 bases at V and 15 bases at J, with 20 bases between the two ends. The V gene's germline CDR1 is LNHDA and CDR2 SQIVND (reference sequence). The CDR3 has 13 amino acids.